This record covers a single TCR beta chain. Some clones are missing from TCRdb's copy, which holds only in-frame ones; the method was immunoSEQ multiplex PCR. The data show around 300,000 clones, approximately 90% seen once. This specimen belongs to a study of blood T cell repertoires in COVID-19. Across the study: Collection of acute and convalescent COVID-19 samples took place in the United States, Italy and Spain. PBMCs, B-cell-depleted T cells, or T cells provided the cDNA or gDNA that made up the material.

V lost 1 base and J 15 bases, leaving 22 bases between the germline ends. The CDR3 sequence is 15 residues long. Germline CDR1 reads LGHDT; CDR2 reads YNNKEL (reference sequence). The Seattle patients joined while their infection was active and were tracked longitudinally afterward. This rearrangement joins TRBV3-1 (or the pseudogene TRBV3-2) to TRBJ2-1; TRBD2 is a possible D gene (5 bases). This receptor was obtained from a woman in her forties or fifties with COVID-19, enrolled during active disease. The material sequenced was peripheral blood. The CDR3 DNA reads TGTGCCAGCAGCCAAGGGAGGCCGGGCCAACTTCGCCGGTTCTTC. Amino acid sequence: CASSQGRPGQLRRFF.